Listed below are T cell receptor beta chains from one sample, sequenced in a study of T cells in Graves' hyperthyroidism and ophthalmopathy. TCRdb used MiXCR to reprocess the multiplex PCR reads, holding one entry per CDR3 protein. The sample contains about 560,000 distinct CDR3 sequences, approximately 14% of which appear only once. The sequencing sample was made of blood. The receptor source for this set is a woman between 35 and 50 years old with Graves' hyperthyroidism. Both conserved end residues are part of each CDR3. Each record gives: J gene, D gene, clone size, V gene, CDR3 protein, CDR3 DNA. The D gene is left open where the match is weak. Size tells how often a clone was seen (once, few, many) or the class of an expanded clone, and some rows leave it out.

TRBJ2-5	TRBD2	.	TRBV9	CASSKGLRETQYF	TGTGCCAGCAGCAAGGGACTAAGAGAGACCCAGTACTTC
TRBJ2-7	TRBD1	many	TRBV2	CASSVQGAGEQYF	TGTGCCAGCAGTGTACAGGGGGCAGGGGAGCAGTACTTC
TRBJ2-3	.	.	TRBV20-1	CSATPLSGDTQYF	TGCAGTGCTACACCTCTTAGCGGAGATACGCAGTATTTT
TRBJ1-2	TRBD1	many	TRBV28	CASIAPGQGGDGYTF	TGTGCCAGCATTGCGCCGGGACAGGGGGGGGATGGCTACACCTTC
TRBJ2-7	TRBD1	many	TRBV20-1	CSATPGQGGLEQYF	TGCAGTGCTACGCCGGGACAGGGGGGTTTGGAGCAGTACTTC
TRBJ1-2	.	.	TRBV20-1	CSARGEGSHGYTF	TGCAGTGCTAGAGGGGAGGGTAGCCATGGCTACACCTTC
TRBJ2-1	TRBD2	many	TRBV18	CASSLSGRATYNEQFF	TGTGCCAGCTCACTGAGCGGGAGGGCCACCTACAATGAGCAGTTCTTC
TRBJ2-3	.	many	TRBV20-1	CSARSIGRRRVTDTQYF	TGCAGTGCTAGGAGCATTGGACGTCGGAGGGTCACAGATACGCAGTATTTT
TRBJ1-2	.	few	TRBV30	CAWTYPPFGQPPGYGYTF	TGTGCCTGGACTTACCCGCCATTCGGACAGCCTCCCGGTTATGGCTACACCTTC
TRBJ1-1	.	many	TRBV30	CAWSVGRAGMNTEAFF	TGTGCCTGGAGCGTCGGAAGGGCGGGGATGAACACTGAAGCTTTCTTT
TRBJ2-2	.	few	TRBV5-1	CASSLVEGTVGELFF	TGCGCCAGCAGCTTGGTTGAGGGAACGGTCGGGGAGCTGTTTTTT
TRBJ2-3	.	many	TRBV29-1	CSAERESTDTQYF	TGCAGCGCCGAACGGGAGAGCACAGATACGCAGTATTTT
TRBJ1-4	.	.	TRBV25-1	CASKGDKDEKLFF	TGTGCCAGCAAAGGGGACAAGGATGAAAAACTGTTTTTT
TRBJ2-3	TRBD2	many	TRBV20-1	CSARGLAGTDTQYF	TGCAGTGCTAGGGGACTAGCGGGAACAGATACGCAGTATTTT
TRBJ2-5	.	.	TRBV10-2	CASSDRDFQETQYF	TGCGCCAGCAGTGACCGGGACTTCCAAGAGACCCAGTACTTC
TRBJ1-1	.	many	TRBV18	CASSPQGMNTEAFF	TGTGCCAGCTCACCACAGGGCATGAACACTGAAGCTTTCTTT
TRBJ1-2	.	few	TRBV28	CASSFQAGDGRGYTF	TGTGCCAGCAGTTTTCAGGCCGGGGATGGCAGGGGCTACACCTTC
TRBJ1-1	.	many	TRBV6-1	CASSDLTDTEAFF	TGTGCCAGCAGTGATCTAACTGACACTGAAGCTTTCTTT
TRBJ2-7	TRBD2	.	TRBV30	CAWSPRTSGINPYEQYF	TGTGCCTGGAGCCCAAGGACTAGCGGGATCAATCCCTACGAGCAGTACTTC
TRBJ2-3	.	.	TRBV7-3	CASSSGARGTDTQYF	TGTGCCAGCAGCTCGGGGGCCAGGGGCACAGATACGCAGTATTTT
TRBJ1-1	.	many	TRBV20-1	CSARPGGQSEAFF	TGCAGTGCTAGGCCCGGAGGACAGTCTGAAGCTTTCTTT
TRBJ2-3	TRBD2	.	TRBV19	CASSIYAAGGLDTQYF	TGTGCCAGTAGTATATATGCAGCGGGAGGGCTGGATACGCAGTATTTT